This note documents a single T cell receptor beta chain sequence. The antigen is unknown. The source of the sample is a study of vaccination effects on CD4 cells after COVID-19. Study-wide context: Samples were given by two convalescent patients 16 days and one week before vaccination.

V dropped 0 bases and J dropped 6 bases, with 9 bases sitting between them. This CDR3 region has 14 residues. Germline V gene lookup returns CDR1 SEHNR and CDR2 FQNEAQ (reference sequence). Notes on the study in general: Long after vaccination, the clones induced by infection and by vaccine shrank markedly in size. Convalescents' post-vaccine spike-reactive clones were mainly new, vaccine-induced.

Generated by immunoSEQ multiplex PCR, the TCRdb table keeps only in-frame clones and is missing some. The sample shows around 30,000 clones, 69% of them seen only once. Pools of viral peptides were used by the ViraFEST assay to expand antigen-specific CD4+ T cells ahead of sequencing. Researchers isolated CD4+ T cells once 9 to 11 days of culture had elapsed. The person's infection with SARS-CoV-2, confirmed by PCR, took place between March and December 2020. This chain connects TRBV7-9 to TRBJ2-4; perhaps TRBD1 as D (5 bases). The sequenced sample was CD4+ T cells from PBMCs cultured with SARS-CoV-2 spike peptides, obtained before COVID-19 vaccination. The origin of this receptor is a human donor who had a prior SARS-CoV-2 infection. The CDR3 region has the DNA TGTGCCAGCAGCTTAGCGCGAGACAGAAACATTCAGTACTTC. The encoded protein is CASSLARDRNIQYF.